One and the same sample provided the 22 T cell receptor beta chains below, sequenced in a study of control samples from healthy donors and cancer patients (TCRdb year 2020). Preparation of the library involved the immunoSEQ multiplex PCR assay. TCRdb's version of the immuneACCESS table is confined to in-frame rearrangements and falls short of the full clone set. An unresolved V gene accounts for under half of the shortfall where checked; the remainder is of unknown origin. The sample table shows roughly 130,000 clones, and approximately 91% are seen once. About 3.2% of the sample goes to the ten largest clones. Sequenced sample: blood. The receptor set was obtained from a middle-aged man in good health.

The DNA of the CDR3 is TGTGCCAGCAGCTTTAATTCTGAAAAACTGTTTTTT. As protein: CASSFNSEKLFF. The V and J genes are TRBV7-8 and TRBJ1-4; D is undetermined. The CDR3 has 12 amino acids. V was clipped by 3 bases and J by 7 bases, with 6 bases between them. Germline CDR1 SGHVS, CDR2 FQNEAQ.

The rearrangement uses TRBV7-8 and TRBJ1-1; D is uncertain. The CDR3 is made up of 15 amino acids. V dropped 1 base and J dropped 7 bases, with 16 bases sitting between them. CDR1 and CDR2 (germline): SGHVS, FQNEAQ. For the CDR3, the DNA is TGTGCCAGCAGCTTAGAGGCATTGGTTACAGTTGAAGCTTTCTTT. Amino acids: CASSLEALVTVEAFF.

The chain recombines TRBV7-8 with TRBJ2-1; D uncertain. This CDR3 comprises 16 residues. V shed 8 bases and J shed 0 bases, with 17 bases lying between them. In germline, CDR1 is SGHVS, CDR2 FQNEAQ. The CDR3 coding sequence is TGTGCCAGCCGCCCCTGGGCAGAACGCTCCTACAATGAGCAGTTCTTC. The encoded protein is CASRPWAERSYNEQFF.

The chain carries TRBV4-1 and TRBJ1-1, with 7 bases matching TRBD1. J lost 2 bases, V lost 4 bases, and 10 bases had no gene match. CDR1 MGHRA and CDR2 YSYEKL come from the germline V gene. The CDR3 covers 16 residues. This CDR3 reads CASSRRLDRSNTEAFF. The CDR3 DNA reads as TGCGCCAGCAGCCGTCGGTTGGACAGGTCCAACACTGAAGCTTTCTTT.

The V and J genes are TRBV5-1 and TRBJ2-7; TRBD1 aligns across 10 bases. The CDR3 length is 14 residues. Germline V gene lookup returns CDR1 SGHRS and CDR2 YFSETQ. After removal of 4 bases from V and 6 bases from J, the junction contained 7 bases not matched to a gene. The CDR3 loop reads CASSLRDRGVEQYF. Written as DNA, the CDR3 is TGCGCCAGCAGCCTCCGGGACAGGGGAGTCGAGCAGTACTTC.

J is TRBJ1-4 and V is TRBV7-6, with D perhaps TRBD1 (5 bases). The germline V gene encodes CDR1 SGHVS and CDR2 FNYEAQ. This CDR3 contains 16 residues. V was clipped by 4 bases and J by 0 bases, with 12 bases between them. The CDR3: CASSSRTGATNEKLFF. Written as DNA, the CDR3 is TGTGCCAGCAGCTCCCGTACGGGGGCAACTAATGAAAAACTGTTTTTT. Complete variable domain (other parts from reference TRBV7-6 and TRBJ1-4): GAGVSQSPRYKVTKRGQDVALRCDPISGHVSLYWYRQALGQGPEFLTYFNYEAQQDKSGLPNDRFSAERPEGSISTLTIQRTEQRDSAMYRCASSSRTGATNEKLFFGSGTQLSVL.

This clone has a handful of counts. The J gene is TRBJ2-3, the V gene TRBV3-1 (or the pseudogene TRBV3-2); D uncertain. CDR1 is LGHDT and CDR2 is YNNKEL in the germline V gene (reference sequence). The V gene lost 2 bases and the J gene lost 5 bases, with 20 bases spanning the gap. This CDR3 is built from 17 residues. In DNA form, the CDR3 reads TGTGCCAGCAGCCAATGGAGTCTAACAATAGTAGGAGATACGCAGTATTTT. Translated, it gives CASSQWSLTIVGDTQYF.

V usage is TRBV28 and J usage is TRBJ1-5; TRBD1 aligns across 10 bases. Per the germline V gene, CDR1 is MDHEN and CDR2 is SYDVKM. The CDR3 runs 15 residues. Trimming cost V 6 bases and J 9 bases; bases outside gene matches: 11. The CDR3 region has the DNA TGTGCCAGCAGGTCGACAGGGGGCGAATTAAGGCCCCAGCATTTT. It translates to CASRSTGGELRPQHF.

The rearrangement joins TRBV9 to TRBJ2-1; D uncertain. Trimming took off 4 bases at V and 0 bases at J, with 17 bases between the two ends. Germline V gene sequence: CDR1 SGDLS, CDR2 YYNGEE. This CDR3 has 17 residues. Written as DNA, the CDR3 is TGTGCCAGCAGCCCCCGTCTTGCGGTCAGCTCCTACAATGAGCAGTTCTTC. This translates into CASSPRLAVSSYNEQFF.

The chain uses TRBV5-5 and TRBJ1-4, with D unresolved. The CDR3 is 12 residues long. Germline-derived CDR1 and CDR2 are SGHKS and YYEKEE (reference sequence). V gave up 7 bases and J gave up 7 bases, with 11 bases separating them. The CDR3 loop reads CASAFPFEKLFF. As DNA, the CDR3 is TGTGCCAGCGCCTTCCCATTTGAAAAACTGTTTTTT. Combining the CDR3 with reference TRBV5-5 and TRBJ1-4 gives the whole variable domain DAGVTQSPTHLIKTRGQQVTLRCSPISGHKSVSWYQQVLGQGPQFIFQYYEKEERGRGNFPDRFSARQFPNYSSELNVNALLLGDSALYLCASAFPFEKLFFGSGTQLSVL.

The V and J genes are TRBV9 and TRBJ2-5; no firm D call. Germline CDR1 reads SGDLS; CDR2 reads YYNGEE. The CDR3 consists of 14 residues. V dropped 1 base and J dropped 2 bases, with 9 bases sitting between them. CDR3 amino acids: CASSVFGNQETQYF. The CDR3 bases are TGTGCCAGCAGCGTATTTGGTAATCAAGAGACCCAGTACTTC. The complete variable domain, with remaining parts taken from reference TRBV9 and TRBJ2-5, reads DSGVTQTPKHLITATGQRVTLRCSPRSGDLSVYWYQQSLDQGLQFLIQYYNGEERAKGNILERFSAQQFPDLHSELNLSSLELGDSALYFCASSVFGNQETQYFGPGTRLLVL.

The chain carries TRBV9 and TRBJ2-7; TRBD2 aligns across 9 bases. Germline-derived CDR1 and CDR2 are SGDLS and YYNGEE. The V gene end was trimmed by 3 bases and the J gene end by 6 bases; junction bases not matched to a gene: 13. This CDR3 has 16 residues. The DNA of the CDR3 is TGTGCCAGCAGCGGACGAGAGGGCGGGGGGGCCTCCGAGCAGTACTTC. Its protein is CASSGREGGGASEQYF.

The V gene is TRBV29-1, the J gene TRBJ1-2; tentative D call: TRBD1 (6 bases). CDR3 length: 13 amino acids. Germline values: CDR1 SQVTM, CDR2 ANQGSEA. V lost 6 bases and J lost 5, with 16 bases in between. The CDR3 protein is CSVGTTYIYGYTF. The CDR3 DNA sequence: TGCAGCGTGGGGACAACCTACATTTATGGCTACACCTTC. The full variable domain, rest sourced from reference TRBV29-1 and TRBJ1-2, is SAVISQKPSRDICQRGTSLTIQCQVDSQVTMMFWYRQQPGQSLTLIATANQGSEATYESGFVIDKFPISRPNLTFSTLTVSNMSPEDSSIYLCSVGTTYIYGYTFGSGTRLTVV.

The CDR3 DNA is TGTGCCAGCTCGCTAAACAGGGAAGAGACCCAGTACTTC. Protein sequence: CASSLNREETQYF. This chain uses TRBV18 with TRBJ2-5; D may be TRBD1 (6 bases). Germline V gene sequence: CDR1 KGHSH, CDR2 LQKENI. The CDR3 has 13 residues. Trimming took 6 bases from V and 3 from J, leaving 11 bases between them.

This clone has only one observation. The chain is built from TRBV9 and TRBJ2-5, with 8 bases lining up with TRBD2. Germline V gene sequence: CDR1 SGDLS, CDR2 YYNGEE. Trimming cost V 4 bases and J 5 bases; bases outside gene matches: 13. The CDR3 length is 16 residues. The CDR3 loop is CASSFHPGGAGETQYF. CDR3 nucleotide sequence: TGTGCCAGCAGCTTCCACCCCGGGGGGGCCGGGGAGACCCAGTACTTC. Full variable domain (remainder filled in from reference TRBV9 and TRBJ2-5): DSGVTQTPKHLITATGQRVTLRCSPRSGDLSVYWYQQSLDQGLQFLIQYYNGEERAKGNILERFSAQQFPDLHSELNLSSLELGDSALYFCASSFHPGGAGETQYFGPGTRLLVL.

The rearrangement uses TRBV30 and TRBJ1-4, with D uncertain. Germline V lookup: CDR1 GTSNPN, CDR2 SVGIG (reference sequence). V was shortened by 1 base and J by 7 bases, with 10 bases between the two germline ends. This CDR3 contains 13 residues. The CDR3 region has the DNA TGTGCCTGGAGTGAGCGTCCCGGTGAAAAACTGTTTTTT. This sequence encodes CAWSERPGEKLFF. Filled out from reference TRBV30 and TRBJ1-4, the complete variable domain reads SQTIHQWPATLVQPVGSPLSLECTVEGTSNPNLYWYRQAAGRGLQLLFYSVGIGQISSEVPQNLSASRPQDRQFILSSKKLLLSDSGFYLCAWSERPGEKLFFGSGTQLSVL.

The chain employs TRBV13 and TRBJ2-3; the match to TRBD2 covers 10 bases. CDR1 and CDR2 (germline): PRHDT, FYEKMQ (reference sequence). This CDR3 region has 21 residues. V lost 1 base and J lost 7; bases outside the gene matches: 23. This CDR3 reads CASSLEKFPLAGGLGLYTQYF. The CDR3 region has the DNA TGTGCCAGCAGCTTAGAAAAGTTCCCTTTAGCGGGGGGCCTGGGTTTGTATACGCAGTATTTT.

The rearrangement uses TRBV6-5 and TRBJ1-6, with TRBD1 identical over 8 bases. This CDR3 is 15 amino acids long. The J segment lost 4 bases and the V segment lost 5 bases, leaving 4 bases of the junction unmatched. The germline V gene encodes CDR1 MNHEY and CDR2 SVGAGI. CDR3 DNA sequence: TGTGCCAGCAGTACAGGGGGTACTTATAATTCACCCCTCCACTTT. This gives the protein CASSTGGTYNSPLHF.

The rearrangement links TRBV7-8 to TRBJ2-3; D possibly corresponds to TRBD2 (5 bases). Germline CDR1 reads SGHVS; CDR2 reads FQNEAQ. V dropped 1 base and J dropped 4 bases, with 9 bases sitting between them. The CDR3 length is 14 residues. The CDR3 loop reads CASSLDSAPDTQYF. The CDR3 DNA follows: TGTGCCAGCAGCTTAGATAGCGCACCAGATACGCAGTATTTT.

V gene TRBV28 combines with J gene TRBJ1-4; TRBD1 matches 9 bases. The CDR3 is 14 amino acids. With V trimmed by 10 bases and J by 7 bases, 10 bases remained unmatched. The germline gives CDR1 MDHEN, CDR2 SYDVKM. The CDR3 reads CATTGTGGGEKLFF. The CDR3, as DNA: TGTGCCACCACGGGCACAGGGGGCGGTGAAAAACTGTTTTTT.

The chain employs TRBV2 and TRBJ2-3; D is possibly TRBD1 (5 bases). The V end was cut by 2 bases, the J end by 3 bases, with 12 bases between. Germline CDR1 and CDR2: SNHLY and FYNNEI. This CDR3 is 15 amino acids long. The CDR3 DNA sequence: TGTGCCAGCAGTGAATGGGGCGTAGGGACAGATACGCAGTATTTT. As protein: CASSEWGVGTDTQYF.

V gene TRBV18 combines with J gene TRBJ1-4, with no clear D. The V end was cut by 6 bases, the J end by 4 bases, with 15 bases between. The CDR3 length is 15 residues. Germline V gene data show CDR1 as KGHSH and CDR2 as LQKENI. The CDR3 spells CASSPPGRDNEKLFF. In DNA form, the CDR3 reads TGTGCCAGCTCCCCCCCGGGCAGAGATAATGAAAAACTGTTTTTT.